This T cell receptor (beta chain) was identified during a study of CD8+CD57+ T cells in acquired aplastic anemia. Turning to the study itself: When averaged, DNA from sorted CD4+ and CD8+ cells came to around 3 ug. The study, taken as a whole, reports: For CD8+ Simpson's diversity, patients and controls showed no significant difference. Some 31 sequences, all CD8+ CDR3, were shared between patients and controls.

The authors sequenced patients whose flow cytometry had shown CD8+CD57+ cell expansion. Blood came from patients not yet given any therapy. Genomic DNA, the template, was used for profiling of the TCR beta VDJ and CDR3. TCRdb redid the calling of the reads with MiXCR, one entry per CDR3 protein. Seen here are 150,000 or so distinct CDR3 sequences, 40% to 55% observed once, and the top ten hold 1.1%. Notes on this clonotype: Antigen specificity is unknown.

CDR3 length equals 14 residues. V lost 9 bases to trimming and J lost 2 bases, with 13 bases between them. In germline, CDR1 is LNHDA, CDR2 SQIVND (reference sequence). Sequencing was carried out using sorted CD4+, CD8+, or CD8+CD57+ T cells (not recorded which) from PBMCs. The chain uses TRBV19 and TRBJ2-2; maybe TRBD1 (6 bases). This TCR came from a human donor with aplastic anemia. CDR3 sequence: CASVRTDNTGELFF. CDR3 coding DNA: TGTGCCAGCGTGAGGACAGACAACACCGGGGAGCTGTTTTTT.